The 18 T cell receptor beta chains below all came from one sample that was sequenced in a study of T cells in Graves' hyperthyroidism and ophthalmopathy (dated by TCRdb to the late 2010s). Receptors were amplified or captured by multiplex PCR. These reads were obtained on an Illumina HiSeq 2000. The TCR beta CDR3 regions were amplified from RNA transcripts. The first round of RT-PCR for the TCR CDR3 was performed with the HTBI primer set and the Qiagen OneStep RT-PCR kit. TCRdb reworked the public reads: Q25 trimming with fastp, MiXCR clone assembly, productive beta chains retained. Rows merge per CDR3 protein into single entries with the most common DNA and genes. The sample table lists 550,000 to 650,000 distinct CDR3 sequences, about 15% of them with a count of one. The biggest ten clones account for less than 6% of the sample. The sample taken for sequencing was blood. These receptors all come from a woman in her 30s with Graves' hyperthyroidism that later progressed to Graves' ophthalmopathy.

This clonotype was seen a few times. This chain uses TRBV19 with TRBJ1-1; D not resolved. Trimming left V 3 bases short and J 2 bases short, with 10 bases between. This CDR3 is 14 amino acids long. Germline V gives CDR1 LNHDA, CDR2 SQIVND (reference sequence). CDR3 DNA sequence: TGTGCCAGTAGTATCCAGGTGGACAACACTGAAGCTTTCTTT. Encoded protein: CASSIQVDNTEAFF.

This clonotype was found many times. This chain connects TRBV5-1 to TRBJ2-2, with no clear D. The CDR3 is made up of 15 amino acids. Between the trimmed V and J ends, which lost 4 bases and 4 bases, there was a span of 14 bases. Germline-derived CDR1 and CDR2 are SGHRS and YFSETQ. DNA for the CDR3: TGCGCCAGCAGCGGCGACGGAGCCTCCACCGGGGAGCTGTTTTTT. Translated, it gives CASSGDGASTGELFF.

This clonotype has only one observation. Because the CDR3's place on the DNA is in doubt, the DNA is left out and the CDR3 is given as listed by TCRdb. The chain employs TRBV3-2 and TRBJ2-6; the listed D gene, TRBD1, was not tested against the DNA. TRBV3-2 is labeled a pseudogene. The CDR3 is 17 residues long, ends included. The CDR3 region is CASSQVGTGTGANVLTF.

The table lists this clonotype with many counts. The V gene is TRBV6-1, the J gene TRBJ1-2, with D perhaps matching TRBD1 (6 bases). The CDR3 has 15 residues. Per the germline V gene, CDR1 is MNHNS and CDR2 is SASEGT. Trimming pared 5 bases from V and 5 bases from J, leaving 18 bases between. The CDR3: CASSYGRGGAYGYTF. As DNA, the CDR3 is TGTGCCAGCAGTTACGGGCGGGGGGGCGCATATGGCTACACCTTC.

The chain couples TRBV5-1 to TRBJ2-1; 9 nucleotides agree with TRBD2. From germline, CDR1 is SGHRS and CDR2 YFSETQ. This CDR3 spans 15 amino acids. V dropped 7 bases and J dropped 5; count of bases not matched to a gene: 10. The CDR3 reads CASVRAGGSHNEQFF. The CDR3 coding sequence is TGCGCCAGCGTGAGAGCGGGAGGAAGCCACAATGAGCAGTTCTTC.

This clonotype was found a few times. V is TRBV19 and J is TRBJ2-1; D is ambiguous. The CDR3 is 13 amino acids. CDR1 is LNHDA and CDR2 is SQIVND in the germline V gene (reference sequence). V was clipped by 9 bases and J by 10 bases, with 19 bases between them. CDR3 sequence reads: CASNTLRGEEQFF. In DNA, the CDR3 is TGTGCCAGCAATACTTTGCGTGGGGAAGAGCAGTTCTTC.

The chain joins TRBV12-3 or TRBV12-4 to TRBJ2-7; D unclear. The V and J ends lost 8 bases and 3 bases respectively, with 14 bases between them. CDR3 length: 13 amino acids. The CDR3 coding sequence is TGTGCCAGCTCGGGCCCCGGAGACTACGAGCAGTACTTC. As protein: CASSGPGDYEQYF.

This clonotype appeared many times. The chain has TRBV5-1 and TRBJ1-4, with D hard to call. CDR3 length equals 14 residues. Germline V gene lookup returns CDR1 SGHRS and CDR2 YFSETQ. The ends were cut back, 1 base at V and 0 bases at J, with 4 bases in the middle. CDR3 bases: TGCGCCAGCAGCTTGCTTGCAACTAATGAAAAACTGTTTTTT. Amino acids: CASSLLATNEKLFF. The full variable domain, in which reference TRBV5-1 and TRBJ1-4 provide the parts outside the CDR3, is KAGVTQTPRYLIKTRGQQVTLSCSPISGHRSVSWYQQTPGQGLQFLFEYFSETQRNKGNFPGRFSGRQFSNSRSEMNVSTLELGDSALYLCASSLLATNEKLFFGSGTQLSVL.

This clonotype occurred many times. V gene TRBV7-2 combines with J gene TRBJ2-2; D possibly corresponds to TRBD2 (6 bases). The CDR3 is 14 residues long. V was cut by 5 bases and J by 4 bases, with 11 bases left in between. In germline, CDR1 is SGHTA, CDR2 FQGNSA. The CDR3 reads CASSAIAVTGELFF. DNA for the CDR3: TGTGCCAGCAGCGCGATAGCGGTCACCGGGGAGCTGTTTTTT.

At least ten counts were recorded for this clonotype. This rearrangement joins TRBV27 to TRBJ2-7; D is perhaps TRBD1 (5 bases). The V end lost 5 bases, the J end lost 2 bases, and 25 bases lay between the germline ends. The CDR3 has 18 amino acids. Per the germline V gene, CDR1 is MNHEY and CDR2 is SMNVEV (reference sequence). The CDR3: CASSQKPSSRVRPYEQYF. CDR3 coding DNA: TGTGCCAGCAGTCAAAAGCCCTCTTCCAGGGTTAGGCCCTACGAGCAGTACTTC.

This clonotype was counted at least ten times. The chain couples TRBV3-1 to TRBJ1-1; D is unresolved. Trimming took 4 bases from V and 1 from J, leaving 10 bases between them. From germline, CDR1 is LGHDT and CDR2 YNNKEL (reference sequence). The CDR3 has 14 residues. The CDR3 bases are TGTGCCAGCAGCCGTGACACTAAGAACACTGAAGCTTTCTTT. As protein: CASSRDTKNTEAFF.

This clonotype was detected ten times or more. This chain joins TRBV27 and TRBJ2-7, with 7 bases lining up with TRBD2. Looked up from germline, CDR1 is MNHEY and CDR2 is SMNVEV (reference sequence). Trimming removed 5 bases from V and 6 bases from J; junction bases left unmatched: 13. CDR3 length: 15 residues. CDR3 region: CASSRLSGAAREQYF. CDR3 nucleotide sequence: TGTGCCAGCAGTCGATTGAGCGGGGCAGCGCGCGAGCAGTACTTC.

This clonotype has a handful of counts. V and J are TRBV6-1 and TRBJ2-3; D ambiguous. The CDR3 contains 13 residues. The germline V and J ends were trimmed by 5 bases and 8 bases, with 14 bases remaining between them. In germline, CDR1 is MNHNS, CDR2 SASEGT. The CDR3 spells CASSWAAEVTQYF. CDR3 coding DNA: TGTGCCAGCAGTTGGGCGGCGGAAGTTACGCAGTATTTT.

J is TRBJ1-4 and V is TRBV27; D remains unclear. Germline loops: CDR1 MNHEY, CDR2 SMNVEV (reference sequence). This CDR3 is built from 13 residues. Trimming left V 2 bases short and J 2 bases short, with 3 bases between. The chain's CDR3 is CASSLQTNEKLFF. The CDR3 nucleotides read TGTGCCAGCAGTTTACAGACTAATGAAAAACTGTTTTTT.

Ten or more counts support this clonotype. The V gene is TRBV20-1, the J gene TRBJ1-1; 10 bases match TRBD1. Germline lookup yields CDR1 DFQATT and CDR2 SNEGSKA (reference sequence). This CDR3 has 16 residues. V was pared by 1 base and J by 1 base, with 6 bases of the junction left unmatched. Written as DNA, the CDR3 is TGCAGTGCTAGAGTCCAGACAGGGGGCCCGAACACTGAAGCTTTCTTT. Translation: CSARVQTGGPNTEAFF.

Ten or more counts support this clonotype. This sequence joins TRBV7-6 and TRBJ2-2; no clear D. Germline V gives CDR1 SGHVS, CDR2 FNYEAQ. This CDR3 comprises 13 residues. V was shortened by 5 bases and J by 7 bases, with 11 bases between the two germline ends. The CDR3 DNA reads TGTGCCAGCAGCGGGCGGCAGAACGGGGAGCTGTTTTTT. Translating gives CASSGRQNGELFF.

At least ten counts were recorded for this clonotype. The CDR3 coding sequence is TGTGCCAGCAGTGAACGGAAGACTACATACAATGAGCAGTTCTTC. Protein: CASSERKTTYNEQFF. V and J are TRBV2 and TRBJ2-1, with D perhaps TRBD2 (5 bases). V was pared by 2 bases and J by 4 bases, with 12 bases between. Germline V gives CDR1 SNHLY, CDR2 FYNNEI. The CDR3 consists of 15 residues.

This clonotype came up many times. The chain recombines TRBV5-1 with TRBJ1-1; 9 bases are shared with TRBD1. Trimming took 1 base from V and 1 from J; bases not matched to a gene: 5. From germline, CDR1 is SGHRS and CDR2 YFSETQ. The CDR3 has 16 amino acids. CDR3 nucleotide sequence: TGCGCCAGCAGCTTGTTTACAGGGGGCGAGAACACTGAAGCTTTCTTT. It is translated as CASSLFTGGENTEAFF.